The 24 T cell receptor beta chains listed next were all sequenced from one sample in a study of cytomegalovirus exposure and HLA in healthy donors. Measured with immunoSEQ multiplex PCR; TCRdb has only the in-frame clones, and not every one. This table has around 50,000 clones, 94% appearing once. The sample consisted of PBMCs. The receptors were sampled from a woman younger than 35 in good health and CMV-seropositive.

This clone was counted a single time. The chain is built from TRBV9 and TRBJ1-1; 7 nucleotides match TRBD1. The CDR3 runs 14 residues. The V segment lost 0 bases and the J segment 11 bases; nucleotides outside the gene matches: 10. Germline V gives CDR1 SGDLS, CDR2 YYNGEE. The CDR3 loop is CASSVVTGPQGAFF. CDR3 DNA: TGTGCCAGCAGCGTAGTGACAGGGCCCCAAGGGGCTTTCTTT. Filled out from reference TRBV9 and TRBJ1-1, the complete variable domain reads DSGVTQTPKHLITATGQRVTLRCSPRSGDLSVYWYQQSLDQGLQFLIQYYNGEERAKGNILERFSAQQFPDLHSELNLSSLELGDSALYFCASSVVTGPQGAFFGQGTRLTVV.

The V gene is TRBV7-2, the J gene TRBJ2-1, with TRBD2 matching 7 bases. This CDR3 contains 15 residues. Germline CDR1 is SGHTA and CDR2 is FQGNSA. J gave up 8 bases and V 1 base, and 8 bases lay outside the gene matches. The CDR3 protein is CASSLGSGGVDEQFF. In DNA form, the CDR3 reads TGTGCCAGCAGCTTAGGGTCGGGGGGAGTCGATGAGCAGTTCTTC.

V and J are TRBV7-2 and TRBJ1-1, with D unresolved. The germline V gene has CDR1 SGHTA and CDR2 FQGNSA. V lost 1 base, J lost 7 bases, and 7 bases lay in between. The CDR3 sequence is 12 residues long. Here the CDR3 reads CASSLVQLEAFF. In DNA form, the CDR3 reads TGTGCCAGCAGCTTAGTACAGCTTGAAGCTTTCTTT.

This sequence joins TRBV7-3 and TRBJ2-5; 9 bases align to TRBD2. Germline V gene sequence: CDR1 SGHTA, CDR2 FQGTGA. Germline trimming cut 5 bases from V and 5 bases from J; bases unmatched to any gene: 9. The CDR3 is made up of 15 amino acids. CDR3 sequence reads: CASSTAGGQGETQYF. The CDR3 nucleotides are TGTGCCAGCAGCACCGCGGGGGGGCAGGGCGAGACCCAGTACTTC.

The chain uses TRBV30 and TRBJ2-5; 11 nucleotides agree with TRBD2. V gave up 3 bases and J gave up 5 bases; unmatched junction bases: 11. This CDR3 is 16 amino acids long. Germline values: CDR1 GTSNPN, CDR2 SVGIG (reference sequence). The CDR3 protein is CAWRVAGGGVWETQYF. In nucleotides, the CDR3 is TGTGCCTGGAGAGTAGCGGGAGGGGGAGTTTGGGAGACCCAGTACTTC.

The chain employs TRBV6-5 and TRBJ1-5; D may be TRBD1 (5 bases). The V gene lost 10 bases and the J gene lost 4 bases, with 14 bases spanning the gap. The CDR3 totals 13 residues. Per the germline V gene, CDR1 is MNHEY and CDR2 is SVGAGI. The CDR3 DNA follows: TGTGCCACTTCGGACATCTCTAATCAGCCCCAGCATTTT. Translating gives CATSDISNQPQHF.

The chain joins TRBV9 to TRBJ2-1, with a possible D match to TRBD1 (5 bases). The CDR3 extends over 17 amino acids. V gave up 2 bases and J gave up 6 bases, with 21 bases separating them. Germline-derived CDR1 and CDR2 are SGDLS and YYNGEE. The CDR3 DNA is TGTGCCAGCAGCGTTTCATGGGGCAGGGTATTTGGCAATGAGCAGTTCTTC. It encodes CASSVSWGRVFGNEQFF.

V gene TRBV4-2 combines with J gene TRBJ1-1, with 9 nucleotides matching TRBD1. There are 16 residues in the CDR3. Trimming at V came to 5 bases and at J to 1 base, leaving 8 bases not matched to a gene. Germline V gene data show CDR1 as LGHNA and CDR2 as YNFKEQ. The CDR3 coding sequence is TGTGCCAGCAGCTCAGACAGGGGGAGGACGAACACTGAAGCTTTCTTT. Translated: CASSSDRGRTNTEAFF.

The sample holds one count of this clone. V is TRBV28 and J is TRBJ2-3, with TRBD2 matching over 11 bases. J was trimmed by 4 bases and V by 8 bases; bases with no gene match: 5. The CDR3 covers 14 residues. Germline V gene data show CDR1 as MDHEN and CDR2 as SYDVKM. In DNA form, the CDR3 reads TGTGCCAGCCAACTAGCGGGAGTCCCAGATACGCAGTATTTT. It yields the protein CASQLAGVPDTQYF.

This chain joins TRBV4-2 and TRBJ2-1; D is perhaps TRBD1 (6 bases). V was cut by 4 bases and J by 4 bases, with 14 bases left in between. The CDR3 loop spans 15 amino acids. The germline V gene encodes CDR1 LGHNA and CDR2 YNFKEQ. CDR3 amino acids: CASSPRTEEYNEQFF. The CDR3 DNA reads TGTGCCAGCAGCCCTAGGACAGAAGAATACAATGAGCAGTTCTTC.

The chain is built from TRBV4-2 and TRBJ1-2, with 7 bases matching TRBD1. The CDR3 loop spans 14 amino acids. Germline assignment: CDR1 LGHNA and CDR2 YNFKEQ. J was trimmed by 2 bases and V by 0 bases; bases with no gene match: 0. The CDR3 protein is CASSQEGGNYGYTF. The CDR3 bases are TGTGCCAGCAGCCAAGAAGGGGGCAACTATGGCTACACCTTC.

J is TRBJ2-1 and V is TRBV10-1; 8 nucleotides match TRBD2. V lost 6 bases to trimming and J lost 0 bases; unmatched junction nucleotides: 7. The CDR3 contains 16 residues. Per the germline V gene, CDR1 is WNHNN and CDR2 is SYGVQD (reference sequence). The CDR3 sequence is CASRGAGGRSYNEQFF. DNA of the CDR3: TGCGCCAGCAGGGGGGCGGGAGGCCGCTCCTACAATGAGCAGTTCTTC.

The J gene is TRBJ2-2, the V gene TRBV10-3; TRBD2 matches at 10 bases. V trimming: 2 bases; J trimming: 9 bases; junction bases outside the gene matches: 9. Germline CDR1 ENHRY, CDR2 SYGVKD. CDR3 length: 16 residues. The CDR3 protein is CAISERASGSDRELFF. The CDR3 DNA sequence: TGTGCCATCAGTGAGCGGGCTAGCGGGAGCGATCGGGAGCTGTTTTTT.

J is TRBJ2-1 and V is TRBV14; D unresolved. The CDR3 runs 14 residues. Germline assignment: CDR1 SGHDN and CDR2 FVKESK. The V end lost 9 bases, the J end lost 0 bases, and 12 bases lay between the germline ends. CDR3 nucleotide sequence: TGTGCCAGAGAAAGCCCTAGCTCCTACAATGAGCAGTTCTTC. It specifies CARESPSSYNEQFF.

This chain uses TRBV28 with TRBJ2-7; 9 positions agree with TRBD1. The CDR3 consists of 16 residues. V lost 6 bases to trimming and J lost 0 bases; unmatched junction nucleotides: 9. Germline lookup yields CDR1 MDHEN and CDR2 SYDVKM. The CDR3 is CASSGTGTGLSYEQYF. The CDR3 region has the DNA TGTGCCAGCAGCGGGACCGGGACAGGGCTCTCCTACGAGCAGTACTTC.

The J gene is TRBJ1-1, the V gene TRBV6-6; 8 positions match TRBD1. With 0 bases clipped from V and 5 bases from J, the junction kept 5 bases outside the gene matches. The germline gives CDR1 MNHNY, CDR2 SVGAGI (reference sequence). The CDR3 spans 15 residues. The CDR3: CASSYSRDRTTEAFF. DNA of the CDR3: TGTGCCAGCAGTTACTCGAGGGACAGGACAACTGAAGCTTTCTTT.

The V call is TRBV7-9, the J call TRBJ2-3; 13 bases are shared with TRBD2. V lost 5 bases, J lost 4 bases, and 9 bases stayed unmatched. Germline CDR1 SEHNR, CDR2 FQNEAQ (reference sequence). The CDR3 sequence is 17 residues long. CDR3 DNA: TGTGCCAGCAGCCAACTCAGACTAGCGGGAGGATCAGATACGCAGTATTTT. Protein product: CASSQLRLAGGSDTQYF.

The J gene is TRBJ1-1, the V gene TRBV11-3; no clear D gene. This CDR3 contains 15 residues. The V gene's germline CDR1 is SGHNT and CDR2 YENEEA. Trimming removed 1 base at V and 3 bases at J, with 12 bases between. CDR3 in DNA: TGTGCCAGCAGCTTAGCGTTAAGTCGGGACACTGAAGCTTTCTTT. Protein sequence: CASSLALSRDTEAFF.

This CDR3 reads CASSPGTPDTQYF. DNA for the CDR3: TGTGCCAGCAGCCCCGGGACACCAGATACGCAGTATTTT. The chain couples TRBV14 to TRBJ2-3; a weak D match, TRBD1 (6 bases). The CDR3 is 13 amino acids. The germline gives CDR1 SGHDN, CDR2 FVKESK. Deletions cut 4 bases from V and 4 bases from J, with 9 bases between.

The J gene is TRBJ1-1, the V gene TRBV2, with 8 bases lining up with TRBD1. The CDR3 is 15 amino acids. Trimming at V came to 7 bases and at J to 10 bases, leaving 17 bases not matched to a gene. The germline V gene has CDR1 SNHLY and CDR2 FYNNEI. The CDR3 coding sequence is TGTGCCAGCACCCGCATAGGTGGACAGGGAGACGGAGCTTTCTTT. Amino acids: CASTRIGGQGDGAFF.

The chain joins TRBV27 to TRBJ2-5, with 7 bases that match TRBD1. Losses at the gene ends were 5 bases for V and 2 bases for J; bases not matched to a gene: 5. There are 14 residues in the CDR3. The germline V gene has CDR1 MNHEY and CDR2 SMNVEV (reference sequence). Written as DNA, the CDR3 is TGTGCCAGCAGTCCCGGGACAGAACAAGAGACCCAGTACTTC. Amino acids: CASSPGTEQETQYF.

V gene TRBV2 combines with J gene TRBJ2-7, with D perhaps matching TRBD2 (6 bases). This CDR3 comprises 13 residues. V shed 8 bases and J shed 5 bases, with 16 bases lying between them. Germline lookup yields CDR1 SNHLY and CDR2 FYNNEI. CDR3 amino acids: CASLRGGSDEQYF. For the CDR3, the DNA is TGTGCCAGCCTCAGAGGAGGGAGCGACGAGCAGTACTTC. Drawing the rest from reference TRBV2 and TRBJ2-7, the complete variable domain is EPEVTQTPSHQVTQMGQEVILRCVPISNHLYFYWYRQILGQKVEFLVSFYNNEISEKSEIFDDQFSVERPDGSNFTLKIRSTKLEDSAMYFCASLRGGSDEQYFGPGTRLTVT.

The chain recombines TRBV6-4 with TRBJ2-2; 10 positions match TRBD1. The CDR3 totals 16 residues. V lost 6 bases and J lost 5; bases outside the gene matches: 9. CDR1 and CDR2 (germline): MRHNA, SNTAGT. CDR3 amino acids: CASRNGGQGETGELFF. CDR3 bases: TGTGCCAGCAGAAATGGTGGACAGGGGGAGACCGGGGAGCTGTTTTTT.

The rearrangement joins TRBV28 to TRBJ2-3; 9 bases fit TRBD2. The CDR3 length is 16 residues. Trimming removed 2 bases from V and 1 base from J; junction bases left unmatched: 4. The germline gives CDR1 MDHEN, CDR2 SYDVKM. This chain's CDR3 is CASSLHRTSGTDTQYF. CDR3 DNA: TGTGCCAGCAGTTTACACCGGACTAGCGGCACAGATACGCAGTATTTT. The whole variable domain, filled in from reference TRBV28 and TRBJ2-3, reads DVKVTQSSRYLVKRTGEKVFLECVQDMDHENMFWYRQDPGLGLRLIYFSYDVKMKEKGDIPEGYSVSREKKERFSLILESASTNQTSMYLCASSLHRTSGTDTQYFGPGTRLTVL.